The rows below give T cell receptor beta chains drawn from one sample of a study of control samples from healthy donors and cancer patients. TCRdb keeps only in-frame clones here, not all; method: immunoSEQ multiplex PCR. Among roughly 100,000 clones listed, roughly 89% were seen once. Sequenced sample: PBMCs. These receptor sequences come from a man aged 55 to 70 with lung cancer. Both conserved end residues are part of each CDR3. A D gene is named only where the DNA matches it firmly. Part of the rows lack a size; the others show once, few, many or a class for expanded clones.

>TRBJ1-2|TRBD1|NA|TRBV5-1
TGCGCCAGCAGCTTAGGGACAGGATTACTTAATAACTATGGCTACACCTTC
CASSLGTGLLNNYGYTF
>TRBJ1-1|NA|once|TRBV20-1
TGCAGTGCTCCCTACTTCACTGAAGCTTTCTTT
CSAPYFTEAFF
>TRBJ1-5|NA|NA|TRBV4-1
TGCGCCAGCAGCCAAGAGTCTCATCAGCCCCAGCATTTT
CASSQESHQPQHF
>TRBJ1-5|NA|NA|TRBV7-8
TGTGCCAGCAGACCCGGGACGCTGGGCAATCAGCCCCAGCATTTT
CASRPGTLGNQPQHF
>TRBJ1-1|NA|NA|TRBV12-3/TRBV12-4
TGTGCCAGCAGGCAGGGAGATGAAGCTTTCTTT
CASRQGDEAFF
>TRBJ1-1|NA|NA|TRBV3-1/TRBV3-2
TGTGCCAGCAGCCAAGATTCCGAACTGAACACTGAAGCTTTCTTT
CASSQDSELNTEAFF
>TRBJ2-1|NA|NA|TRBV18
TGTGCCAGCTCACCGGGACCTCCCGGCTACAATGAGCAGTTCTTC
CASSPGPPGYNEQFF
>TRBJ1-2|NA|NA|TRBV25-1
TGTGCCAGCTCCTCCGGACGGCTCTATGGCTACACCTTC
CASSSGRLYGYTF
>TRBJ2-3|TRBD2|NA|TRBV7-9
TGTGCCAGCAGCCAGTTTAGGGGAGGGGCAGATACGCAGTATTTT
CASSQFRGGADTQYF
>TRBJ1-6|NA|once|TRBV5-5
TGTGCCAGCAGCGATGATTTTTCCGGGGGATTCTCCTATAATTCACCCCTCCACTTT
CASSDDFSGGFSYNSPLHF
>TRBJ1-1|TRBD1|NA|TRBV11-2
TGTGCCAGCAGCTTAAAACAGGGGGTCCAAGCTTTCTTT
CASSLKQGVQAFF
>TRBJ1-4|NA|NA|TRBV5-1
TGCGCCAGCAGCTTGTCGGGGGCGAGGGATGAAAAACTGTTTTTT
CASSLSGARDEKLFF
>TRBJ2-3|TRBD2|NA|TRBV7-2
TGTGCCAGCAGGCCCGGGGGCGGGGGGAGCAAAGGGCAGTATTTT
CASRPGGGGSKGQYF
>TRBJ1-3|NA|NA|TRBV2
TGTGCCAGCAAGAAATTTTCTGGGCTGAACTCTGGAAACACCATATATTTT
CASKKFSGLNSGNTIYF
>TRBJ1-1|NA|NA|TRBV12-3/TRBV12-4
TGTGCCAGCAGTTTGCAGGAATGGGCTGAAGCTTTCTTT
CASSLQEWAEAFF
>TRBJ1-5|NA|NA|TRBV5-4
TGTGCCAGCAGCTTGGCCGGGAGAAATCAGCCCCAGCATTTT
CASSLAGRNQPQHF
>TRBJ2-3|NA|NA|TRBV7-2
TGTGCCAGCAGCTTAGTGGGACTTCGTGCAGATACGCAGTATTTT
CASSLVGLRADTQYF
>TRBJ2-2|NA|NA|TRBV11-1
TGTGCCAGCAGCTTATCAGGGACACCGAACACCGGGGAGCTGTTTTTT
CASSLSGTPNTGELFF
>TRBJ1-6|NA|NA|TRBV27
TGTGCCACCAAGGGCGGGAACGCCTATAATTCACCCCTCCACTTT
CATKGGNAYNSPLHF
>TRBJ2-1|NA|NA|TRBV5-4
TGTGCCAGCAGTATATCACTTGGCAATGAGCAGTTCTTC
CASSISLGNEQFF
>TRBJ1-2|NA|NA|TRBV3-1/TRBV3-2
TGTGCCAGCAGCCCAGCCACAGGGCCGAATGGCTACACCTTC
CASSPATGPNGYTF
>TRBJ1-1|NA|NA|TRBV18
TGTGCCAGCTCACCACTTGGGGTCCTTAGGAACACTGAAGCTTTCTTT
CASSPLGVLRNTEAFF
>TRBJ1-2|TRBD1|NA|TRBV3-1/TRBV3-2
TGTGCCAGCAGCCGCCGGGACAGGGGATCGGGATATGGCTACACCTTC
CASSRRDRGSGYGYTF
>TRBJ1-1|TRBD1|NA|TRBV18
TGTGCCAGCTCTCGGACAGGGGAAAGCCTCGCTTTCTTT
CASSRTGESLAFF
>TRBJ2-7|NA|NA|TRBV24-1
TGTGCCACCAGTAAACAAGATAGGGAGTACTTC
CATSKQDREYF
>TRBJ2-2|NA|once|TRBV27
TGTGCCAGCAGTTTAGGTGGAGGGGGAGCGAACACCGGGGAGCTGTTTTTT
CASSLGGGGANTGELFF
>TRBJ2-2|NA|NA|TRBV7-9
TGTGCCAGCAGCTTAGGCGTCAGTGTCACCGGGGAGCTGTTTTTT
CASSLGVSVTGELFF
>TRBJ1-3|NA|NA|TRBV19
TGTGCCAGTAGTACGTCGACCCTCAGCTCTGGAAACACCATATATTTT
CASSTSTLSSGNTIYF
>TRBJ2-5|NA|NA|TRBV7-2
TGTGCCAGCAGCTCGGGACGACGGGAGACCCAGTACTTC
CASSSGRRETQYF
>TRBJ2-1|NA|once|TRBV9
TGTGCCAGCAGCCCCCTTATGGGGGTCAACAATGAGCAGTTCTTC
CASSPLMGVNNEQFF
>TRBJ2-1|NA|NA|TRBV21-1
TGTGCCAGCACCCATAGCGGGGGAAATAATGAGCAGTTCTTC
CASTHSGGNNEQFF
>TRBJ1-2|NA|NA|TRBV6-5
TGTGCCAGCAGTTACTCAATTAGGGGAAGCGGCTACACCTTC
CASSYSIRGSGYTF
>TRBJ2-2|NA|NA|TRBV27
TGTGCCAGCAGTCCCCTCGGGAAAGGGTACACCGGGGAGCTGTTTTTT
CASSPLGKGYTGELFF
>TRBJ1-5|TRBD1|NA|TRBV25-1
TGTGCCAGCAGTGGGGACAGCCGTAATCAGCCCCAGCATTTT
CASSGDSRNQPQHF
>TRBJ1-2|NA|NA|TRBV5-1
TGCGCCAGCAGCTTGGGTGCGGGATCGCAAGGAGGCTACACCTTC
CASSLGAGSQGGYTF
>TRBJ2-3|NA|once|TRBV4-1
TGCGCCAGCAGCCAAGATTTTGTAGGTAGCACAGATACGCAGTATTTT
CASSQDFVGSTDTQYF
>TRBJ1-2|NA|NA|TRBV6-5
TGTGCCAGCAGGCCCCAAAGTGTCGATGGCTACACCTTC
CASRPQSVDGYTF
>TRBJ2-2|NA|NA|TRBV7-3
TGTGCCAGCAGCTCCGGGTGGCGGGGCGCGAACACCGGGGAGCTGTTTTTT
CASSSGWRGANTGELFF
>TRBJ1-5|NA|NA|TRBV5-1
TGCGCCAGCAGCTTGGGAGTCTCGGGTCAGCCCCAGCATTTT
CASSLGVSGQPQHF
>TRBJ1-1|TRBD1|NA|TRBV30
TGTGCCTGGAGTCGGGACAGTCGCACCACTGAAGCTTTCTTT
CAWSRDSRTTEAFF
>TRBJ1-2|NA|NA|TRBV19
TGTGCCAGTCGGGCCAACGTGGCAGGGCGAGGCTACACCTTC
CASRANVAGRGYTF